These T cell receptor beta chains were read from a single sample in a study of cytomegalovirus exposure and HLA in healthy donors. Sequencing used immunoSEQ multiplex PCR; TCRdb keeps in-frame clones, though not all of them. The sample lists about 150,000 clones, about three quarters occurring once. The sequencing input was PBMCs. These receptors originate from a woman in her thirties or forties in good health and CMV-seronegative. The conserved cysteine and the conserved F or W are not part of the CDR3 here.

V gene: TRBV9; J gene: TRBJ2-3; CDR3 protein: ASSVSGGTADTQY
V gene: TRBV6-1; J gene: TRBJ1-5; CDR3 protein: ASSPRQGSKPQH
V gene: TRBV11-1; J gene: TRBJ1-4; CDR3 protein: ASSPGTTNEKLF
V gene: TRBV27; J gene: TRBJ1-2; CDR3 protein: ASSLSGQGPIYYGYT
V gene: TRBV7-2; J gene: TRBJ1-1; CDR3 protein: ASSLEHRSGGEAF
V gene: TRBV29-1; J gene: TRBJ2-1; CDR3 protein: SVVGSVAPRDTYNEQF
V gene: TRBV27; J gene: TRBJ1-2; CDR3 protein: ASSSTRTESHKYGYT
V gene: TRBV19; J gene: TRBJ1-5; CDR3 protein: ASTDRGGGGNNQPQH
V gene: TRBV7-2; J gene: TRBJ2-7; CDR3 protein: ASTRGGGAYGQY
V gene: TRBV5-1; J gene: TRBJ1-1; CDR3 protein: ASSFSQNTEAF
V gene: TRBV11-2; J gene: TRBJ1-2; CDR3 protein: ASGGNYGYT
V gene: TRBV5-1; J gene: TRBJ2-7; CDR3 protein: ASSLGSSSSYEQY
V gene: TRBV6-5; J gene: TRBJ2-1; CDR3 protein: ASSFRGDNEQF
V gene: TRBV6-4; J gene: TRBJ1-4; CDR3 protein: ASARSANEKLF
V gene: TRBV6-6; J gene: TRBJ2-7; CDR3 protein: ASSLDRDYEQY
V gene: TRBV19; J gene: TRBJ2-7; CDR3 protein: ASSTTRRSGSSYEQY
V gene: TRBV2; J gene: TRBJ2-4; CDR3 protein: ASSDLQGALENIQY
V gene: TRBV2; J gene: TRBJ2-7; CDR3 protein: ASSQETGLAGGPSDEQY
V gene: TRBV9; J gene: TRBJ2-1; CDR3 protein: ASSVGSPGGGNEQF
V gene: TRBV5-1; J gene: TRBJ1-2; CDR3 protein: ASSLGFMDRGYGYT
V gene: TRBV7-9; J gene: TRBJ1-4; CDR3 protein: ASSLGPAGSNEKLF
V gene: TRBV5-1; J gene: TRBJ1-3; CDR3 protein: ASSRVSGGNTIY
V gene: TRBV5-8; J gene: TRBJ2-3; CDR3 protein: ASSFSYTDTQY
V gene: TRBV27; J gene: TRBJ2-2; CDR3 protein: ASRRGTGELF
V gene: TRBV2; J gene: TRBJ1-5; CDR3 protein: ASSTDRAIQPQH
V gene: TRBV30; J gene: TRBJ2-3; CDR3 protein: AWSVSGGTDTQY